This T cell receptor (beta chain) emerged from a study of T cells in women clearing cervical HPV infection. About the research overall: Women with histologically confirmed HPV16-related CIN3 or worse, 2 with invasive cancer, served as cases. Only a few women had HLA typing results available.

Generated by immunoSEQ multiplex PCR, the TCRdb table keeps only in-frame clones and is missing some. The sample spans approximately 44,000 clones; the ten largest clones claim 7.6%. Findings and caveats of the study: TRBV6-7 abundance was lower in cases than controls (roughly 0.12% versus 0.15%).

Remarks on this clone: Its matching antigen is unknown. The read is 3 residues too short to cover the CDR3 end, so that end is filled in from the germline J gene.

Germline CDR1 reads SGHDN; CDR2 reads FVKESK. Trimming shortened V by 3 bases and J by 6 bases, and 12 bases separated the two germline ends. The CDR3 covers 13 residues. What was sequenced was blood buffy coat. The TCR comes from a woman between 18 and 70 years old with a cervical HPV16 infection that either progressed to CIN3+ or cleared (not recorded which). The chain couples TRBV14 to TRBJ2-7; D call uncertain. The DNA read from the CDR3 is TGTGCCAGCAGCCATGTATATCCGGGCGAG. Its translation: CASSHVYPGE. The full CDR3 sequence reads CASSHVYPGEQYF.